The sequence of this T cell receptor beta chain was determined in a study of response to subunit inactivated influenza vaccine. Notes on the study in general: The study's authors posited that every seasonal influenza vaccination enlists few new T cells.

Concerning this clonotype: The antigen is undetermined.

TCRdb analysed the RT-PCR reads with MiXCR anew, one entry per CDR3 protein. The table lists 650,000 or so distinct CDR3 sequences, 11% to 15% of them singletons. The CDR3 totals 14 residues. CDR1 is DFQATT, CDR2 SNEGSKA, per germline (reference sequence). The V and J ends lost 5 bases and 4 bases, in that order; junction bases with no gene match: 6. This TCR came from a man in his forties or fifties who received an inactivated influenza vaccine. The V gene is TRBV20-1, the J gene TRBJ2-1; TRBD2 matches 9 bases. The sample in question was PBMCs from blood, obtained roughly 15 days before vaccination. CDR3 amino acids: CSAPGLAGYNEQFF. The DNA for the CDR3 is TGCAGTGCTCCCGGGCTAGCGGGGTACAATGAGCAGTTCTTC.